This TCR beta chain is drawn from a study of OX40 agonist ivuxolimab in advanced cancers. Study-level findings and limits: Partial responders dosed at 0.1-3.0 mg/kg displayed clonal expansion ranking among the lowest. Circulating CD4+ and CD8+ T cells showed clonal expansion by week 6 at 0.1 to 3.0 mg/kg.

Blood sampling was done at baseline, cycle 4 day 1, and cycle 7 day 1. From germline, CDR1 is SGHVS and CDR2 FNYEAQ. The CDR3 spans 16 residues. With 3 bases clipped from V and 5 bases from J, the junction kept 8 bases outside the gene matches. Repertoires were generated with immunoSEQ multiplex PCR, while TCRdb's copy carries only in-frame clones and drops some. The sample shows 60,000 to 90,000 clones, about 88% of them seen only once. Turning to this clone: As yet, its antigen is unknown.

This rearrangement joins TRBV7-6 to TRBJ2-5, with 11 bases fitting TRBD1. Sequencing used CD4+ or CD8+ T cells sorted from blood, obtained in a trial of the OX40 agonist ivuxolimab. This TCR was sampled from an adult with an advanced solid tumor such as melanoma, head and neck, liver or kidney cancer. The CDR3 sequence is CASSFPGQGVLETQYF. The CDR3 DNA is TGTGCCAGCAGCTTCCCGGGACAGGGGGTTTTGGAGACCCAGTACTTC.